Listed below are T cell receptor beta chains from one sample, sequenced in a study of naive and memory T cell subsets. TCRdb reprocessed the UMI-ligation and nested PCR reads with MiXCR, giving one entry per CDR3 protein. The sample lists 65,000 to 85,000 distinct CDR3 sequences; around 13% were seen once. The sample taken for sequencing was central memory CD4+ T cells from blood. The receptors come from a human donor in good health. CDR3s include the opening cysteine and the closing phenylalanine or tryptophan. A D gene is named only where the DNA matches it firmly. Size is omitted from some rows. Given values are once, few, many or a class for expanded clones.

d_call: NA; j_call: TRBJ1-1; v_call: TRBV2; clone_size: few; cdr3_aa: CASWRRNTEAFF
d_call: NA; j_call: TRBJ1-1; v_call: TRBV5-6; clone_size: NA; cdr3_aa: CASSSSRDGAMNTEAFF
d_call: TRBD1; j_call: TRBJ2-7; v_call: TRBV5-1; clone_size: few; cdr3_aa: CASSLGQGGYEQYF
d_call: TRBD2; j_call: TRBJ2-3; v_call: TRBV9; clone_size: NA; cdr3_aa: CASSVRPGRGTDTQYF
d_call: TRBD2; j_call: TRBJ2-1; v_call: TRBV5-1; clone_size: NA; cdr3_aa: CASSLAGRDNEQFF
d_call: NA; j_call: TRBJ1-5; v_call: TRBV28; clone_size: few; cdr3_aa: CASAAISNQPQHF
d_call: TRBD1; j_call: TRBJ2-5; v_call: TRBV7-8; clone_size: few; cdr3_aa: CASSSVDRAEETQYF
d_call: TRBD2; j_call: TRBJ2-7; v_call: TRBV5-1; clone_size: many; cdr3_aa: CASSFTSGSVYEQYF
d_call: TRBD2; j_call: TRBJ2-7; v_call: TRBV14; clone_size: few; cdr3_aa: CASSSSGRALGEQYF
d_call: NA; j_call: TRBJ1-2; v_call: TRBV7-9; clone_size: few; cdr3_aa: CASSLAMGNYGYTF
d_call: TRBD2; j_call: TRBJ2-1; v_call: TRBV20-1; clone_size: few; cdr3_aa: CSARDGGSRSYNEQFF
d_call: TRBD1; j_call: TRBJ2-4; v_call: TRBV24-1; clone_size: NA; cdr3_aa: CATSDSRDSLNIQYF
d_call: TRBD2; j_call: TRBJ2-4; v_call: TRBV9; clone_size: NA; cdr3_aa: CASSETSGRNRDVQYF
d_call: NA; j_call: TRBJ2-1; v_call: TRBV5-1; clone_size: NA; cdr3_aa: CASSAGQHNEQFF